The 17 T cell receptor beta chains reported below all come from one sample, sequenced in a study of shared clonotypes between healthy human individuals. The naive CD8 fraction comprised CD45RO-negative cells positively selected for CCR7 and excluded terminally differentiated effector memory CD45RA+ cells. Data came from immunoSEQ multiplex PCR; TCRdb stores just in-frame clones and leaves some out. This sample yields around 620,000 clones, of which approximately 95% are seen a single time; 0.11% belongs to the top ten. Sample: naive CD8+ T cells sorted from blood. These receptors all stem from a woman in her thirties in good health.

In this sample, this clone turned up once. The chain combines TRBV7-9 with TRBJ2-1; possible D gene TRBD1, 6 bases. The CDR3 contains 12 residues. Trimming stripped 3 bases from V and 9 bases from J, with 9 bases between. Germline V gene data show CDR1 as SEHNR and CDR2 as FQNEAQ (reference sequence). The CDR3 nucleotides read TGTGCCAGCAGCTTGATAGGGGGTGAGCAGTTCTTC. As protein: CASSLIGGEQFF.

The CDR3 region is CASSYSLNEKLFF. The CDR3 DNA reads as TGTGCCAGCAGTTACTCCCTAAATGAAAAACTGTTTTTT. The chain links TRBV6-5 to TRBJ1-4; D is unresolved. Trimming pared 0 bases from V and 5 bases from J, leaving 4 bases between. The germline gives CDR1 MNHEY, CDR2 SVGAGI. This CDR3 spans 13 amino acids.

This clone was counted a single time. The V call is TRBV5-6, the J call TRBJ2-7; the D is unclear. V was pared by 5 bases and J by 0 bases, with 9 bases between. Germline V gene sequence: CDR1 SGHDT, CDR2 YYEEEE. The CDR3 covers 13 residues. The CDR3 DNA sequence: TGTGCCAGCAGGTTTTGGGGCTCCTACGAGCAGTACTTC. Translating it yields CASRFWGSYEQYF.

The chain has TRBV28 and TRBJ2-4, with D possibly being TRBD1 (6 bases). With 6 bases removed from V and 1 base from J, the gap between germline ends came to 16 bases. Germline V CDR1 and CDR2: MDHEN, SYDVKM. The CDR3 is 16 amino acids. CDR3 in amino acids: CASSQTRRGAKNIQYF. For the CDR3, the DNA is TGTGCCAGCAGCCAAACCCGAAGGGGGGCCAAAAACATTCAGTACTTC.

The chain is built from TRBV28 and TRBJ1-1; 7 bases agree with TRBD1. The V gene end was trimmed by 7 bases and the J gene end by 4 bases; junction bases not matched to a gene: 9. The CDR3 runs 14 residues. The V gene's germline CDR1 is MDHEN and CDR2 SYDVKM. The CDR3 spells CASTGQEAITEAFF. The CDR3 DNA follows: TGTGCCAGCACTGGACAGGAGGCGATCACTGAAGCTTTCTTT.

This clone has only one observation. The V gene is TRBV28, the J gene TRBJ2-4, with D possibly being TRBD2 (6 bases). Trimming removed 6 bases from V and 8 bases from J, with 17 bases in between. CDR3 length: 14 residues. Germline V gene data show CDR1 as MDHEN and CDR2 as SYDVKM. The CDR3 is CASSTRDRRDIQYF. The CDR3 nucleotides are TGTGCCAGCAGCACCCGGGACCGGAGGGACATTCAGTACTTC. The whole variable domain, filled in from reference TRBV28 and TRBJ2-4, reads DVKVTQSSRYLVKRTGEKVFLECVQDMDHENMFWYRQDPGLGLRLIYFSYDVKMKEKGDIPEGYSVSREKKERFSLILESASTNQTSMYLCASSTRDRRDIQYFGAGTRLSVL.

The chain recombines TRBV27 with TRBJ2-1; possibly TRBD2 for D (5 bases). V was cut by 8 bases and J by 2 bases, with 10 bases left in between. Germline CDR1 reads MNHEY; CDR2 reads SMNVEV (reference sequence). This CDR3 comprises 13 residues. The CDR3 spells CASASYAYNEQFF. The DNA for the CDR3 is TGTGCCAGCGCTAGCTACGCCTACAATGAGCAGTTCTTC.

This clone is a singleton in its sample. This rearrangement joins TRBV6-6 to TRBJ2-1, with 8 bases aligning to TRBD1. V lost 5 bases, J lost 9 bases, and 12 bases stayed unmatched. CDR1 MNHNY and CDR2 SVGAGI come from the germline V gene (reference sequence). This CDR3 comprises 15 residues. The CDR3 region is CASSTPAAGGVEQFF. DNA for the CDR3: TGTGCCAGCAGTACCCCCGCGGCAGGGGGCGTTGAGCAGTTCTTC.

V is TRBV5-4 and J is TRBJ1-3; D is unresolved. V lost 5 bases and J 0 bases, leaving 9 bases between the germline ends. Germline V gene lookup returns CDR1 SGHNT and CDR2 YYREEE (reference sequence). The CDR3 consists of 14 residues. The CDR3 nucleotides read TGTGCCAGCAGTTTACGGGGCTCTGGAAACACCATATATTTT. Encoded protein: CASSLRGSGNTIYF.

The gene calls are TRBV4-1 and TRBJ2-7; TRBD1 aligns across 11 bases. V lost 2 bases to trimming and J lost 3 bases; unmatched junction nucleotides: 9. This CDR3 has 17 amino acids. Germline-derived CDR1 and CDR2 are MGHRA and YSYEKL. For the CDR3, the DNA is TGCGCCAGCAGCCAATGGGGACCGGGACAGGGGGGCTACGAGCAGTACTTC. It is translated as CASSQWGPGQGGYEQYF.

With respect to this clone: Other DNA sequences in the sample encode the same CDR3. The genes are TRBV27 and TRBJ2-7, with no clear D. Germline V CDR1 and CDR2: MNHEY, SMNVEV (reference sequence). This CDR3 comprises 13 residues. Trimming pared 2 bases from V and 4 bases from J, leaving 9 bases between. Written as DNA, the CDR3 is TGTGCCAGCAGTTTAGACCTAGGGTACGAGCAGTACTTC. Amino acid sequence: CASSLDLGYEQYF.

The chain links TRBV16 to TRBJ2-7; weak D call: TRBD1 (6 bases). CDR3 length: 14 amino acids. V lost 6 bases to trimming and J lost 0 bases, with 12 bases between them. Germline V gene data show CDR1 as KGHSY and CDR2 as FQNENV. This CDR3 is CASSLQGPSYEQYF. The CDR3 nucleotides are TGTGCCAGCAGTCTACAGGGCCCCTCCTACGAGCAGTACTTC.

Here the CDR3 reads CASNWVIGNQPQHF. The CDR3 nucleotides are TGTGCCAGCAATTGGGTAATCGGCAATCAGCCCCAGCATTTT. The chain links TRBV28 to TRBJ1-5; D call uncertain. The CDR3 is 14 amino acids. Trimming removed 7 bases at V and 2 bases at J, with 12 bases between. CDR1 is MDHEN and CDR2 is SYDVKM in the germline V gene.

The CDR3 DNA reads as TGTGCCAGCAGCTCTGTGGGTAATAGCGGTCCTAGTAGCACAGATACGCAGTATTTT. Its translation is CASSSVGNSGPSSTDTQYF. The gene calls are TRBV13 and TRBJ2-3; the D gene is possibly TRBD2 (6 bases). V lost 4 bases to trimming and J lost 0 bases, with 23 bases between them. The CDR3 consists of 19 residues. Per the germline V gene, CDR1 is PRHDT and CDR2 is FYEKMQ (reference sequence).

In DNA form, the CDR3 reads TGCGCCAGCAGCCAAGATCCACTAGCGGGAGGGCCCGGCAATGAGCAGTTCTTC. Amino acids: CASSQDPLAGGPGNEQFF. V usage is TRBV4-1 and J usage is TRBJ2-1, with 13 bases aligning to TRBD2. Trimming cost V 0 bases and J 6 bases; bases outside gene matches: 8. This CDR3 spans 18 amino acids. Looked up from germline, CDR1 is MGHRA and CDR2 is YSYEKL.

This clone is a singleton in its sample. The chain employs TRBV7-7 and TRBJ2-1, with a possible D match to TRBD2 (5 bases). V lost 5 bases and J 6 bases, leaving 11 bases between the germline ends. This CDR3 is built from 13 residues. Germline V CDR1 and CDR2: SSHAT, FNYEAQ (reference sequence). The CDR3 bases are TGTGCCAGCAGCCAAAGCGGCTTCAATGAGCAGTTCTTC. Translated: CASSQSGFNEQFF.

This chain connects TRBV15 to TRBJ2-5; 13 bases match TRBD2. Germline values: CDR1 LNHNV, CDR2 YYDKDF (reference sequence). There are 15 residues in the CDR3. V trimming: 1 base; J trimming: 4 bases; junction bases outside the gene matches: 0. The CDR3 DNA sequence: TGTGCCACCAGCAGAGGACTAGCGGGAGGAGAGACCCAGTACTTC. This gives the protein CATSRGLAGGETQYF.